The rows below give T cell receptor beta chains drawn from one sample of a study of cytomegalovirus exposure and HLA in healthy donors. Sequencing was performed with immunoSEQ multiplex PCR; in TCRdb, only in-frame clones are kept and a portion is missing. Of about 100,000 clones in the sample, less than 80% are singletons; the top ten hold less than 4.5%. Sequencing used PBMCs. The source is a man between 25 and 39 years old in good health and CMV-seropositive. The CDR3 runs from the conserved cysteine through the conserved F or W. Each record gives: D gene, CDR3 length, V gene, J gene, clone size, CDR3 DNA, CDR3 protein. The D gene is left open where the match is weak. Clone sizes are given selectively: once, few, many, or a class where the clone is expanded.

d_call: .
cdr3_length: 14
v_call: TRBV5-1
j_call: TRBJ2-5
clone_size: .
cdr3_nt: TGCGCCAGCAGCCCGGGGTCGTCGGGAGAGACCCAGTACTTC
cdr3_aa: CASSPGSSGETQYF

d_call: .
cdr3_length: 13
v_call: TRBV6-5
j_call: TRBJ2-3
clone_size: .
cdr3_nt: TGTGCCAGCCGACTAGACGGCACAGATACGCAGTATTTT
cdr3_aa: CASRLDGTDTQYF

d_call: TRBD1
cdr3_length: 14
v_call: TRBV18
j_call: TRBJ2-7
clone_size: once
cdr3_nt: TGTGCCAGCTTGCCCGGGACAGGGGTACACGAGCAGTACTTC
cdr3_aa: CASLPGTGVHEQYF

d_call: TRBD1
cdr3_length: 15
v_call: TRBV6-1
j_call: TRBJ2-3
clone_size: few
cdr3_nt: TGTGCCAGCAGTGAACAGGGGGCCAGAACAGATACGCAGTATTTT
cdr3_aa: CASSEQGARTDTQYF

d_call: .
cdr3_length: 13
v_call: TRBV4-1
j_call: TRBJ2-7
clone_size: .
cdr3_nt: TGCGCCAGCAGCCTACTCGACAGCTACGAGCAGTACTTC
cdr3_aa: CASSLLDSYEQYF

d_call: .
cdr3_length: 16
v_call: TRBV11-2
j_call: TRBJ2-1
clone_size: .
cdr3_nt: TGTGCCAGCAGCCTGGGGGGGGGCCGCTCCTACAATGAGCAGTTCTTC
cdr3_aa: CASSLGGGRSYNEQFF

d_call: .
cdr3_length: 18
v_call: TRBV7-4
j_call: TRBJ2-4
clone_size: few
cdr3_nt: TGTGCCAGCAACAATTCCGGGACAACCTCCCCAGAGGAGTACATTCAGTACTTC
cdr3_aa: CASNNSGTTSPEEYIQYF

d_call: TRBD1
cdr3_length: 16
v_call: TRBV19
j_call: TRBJ2-5
clone_size: .
cdr3_nt: TGTGCCAGTAGTCTTCAAAGAACAACAGGGGTGGAGACCCAGTACTTC
cdr3_aa: CASSLQRTTGVETQYF

d_call: TRBD1
cdr3_length: 15
v_call: TRBV15
j_call: TRBJ1-1
clone_size: .
cdr3_nt: TGTGCCACCAGCATGTACAGGGGGGCAAACACTGAAGCTTTCTTT
cdr3_aa: CATSMYRGANTEAFF

d_call: .
cdr3_length: 15
v_call: TRBV6-6
j_call: TRBJ1-6
clone_size: .
cdr3_nt: TGTGCCAGCAGTTACGGGGGGGGTTGGGGTTCACCCCTCCACTTT
cdr3_aa: CASSYGGGWGSPLHF

d_call: .
cdr3_length: 12
v_call: TRBV7-8
j_call: TRBJ2-3
clone_size: few
cdr3_nt: TGTGCCAGCAGCTCTGAGTTGGATACGCAGTATTTT
cdr3_aa: CASSSELDTQYF

d_call: .
cdr3_length: 13
v_call: TRBV18
j_call: TRBJ2-2
clone_size: .
cdr3_nt: TGTGCCAGCTCACCAATGGGAGCCGGGGAGCTGTTTTTT
cdr3_aa: CASSPMGAGELFF

d_call: .
cdr3_length: 12
v_call: TRBV19
j_call: TRBJ1-1
clone_size: .
cdr3_nt: TGTGCCACTAACCCCGGGAACACTGAAGCTTTCTTT
cdr3_aa: CATNPGNTEAFF

d_call: .
cdr3_length: 13
v_call: TRBV27
j_call: TRBJ2-5
clone_size: .
cdr3_nt: TGTGCCAGCAGTTTTGTCTACCAAGAGACCCAGTACTTC
cdr3_aa: CASSFVYQETQYF

d_call: TRBD2
cdr3_length: 15
v_call: TRBV27
j_call: TRBJ2-5
clone_size: few
cdr3_nt: TGTGCCAGCAGTTCCTCACTAGCGGGGTGGGAGACCCAGTACTTC
cdr3_aa: CASSSSLAGWETQYF

d_call: .
cdr3_length: 12
v_call: TRBV6-5
j_call: TRBJ1-1
clone_size: .
cdr3_nt: TGTGCCAGCAGCTTCGGACAGACTGAAGCTTTCTTT
cdr3_aa: CASSFGQTEAFF

d_call: .
cdr3_length: 15
v_call: TRBV9
j_call: TRBJ1-1
clone_size: few
cdr3_nt: TGTGCCAGCAGCGTAGGGTCAGGAATGAACACTGAAGCTTTCTTT
cdr3_aa: CASSVGSGMNTEAFF

d_call: .
cdr3_length: 15
v_call: TRBV10-3
j_call: TRBJ1-2
clone_size: .
cdr3_nt: TGTGCCATCAGTGATGGACACCCCGCTAACTATGGCTACACCTTC
cdr3_aa: CAISDGHPANYGYTF

d_call: .
cdr3_length: 14
v_call: TRBV5-4
j_call: TRBJ2-7
clone_size: few
cdr3_nt: TGTGCCAGCAGCTTGGGGGGCCCAAACGGCGAGCAGTACTTC
cdr3_aa: CASSLGGPNGEQYF

d_call: TRBD1
cdr3_length: 12
v_call: TRBV2
j_call: TRBJ2-1
clone_size: .
cdr3_nt: TGTGCCAGCAGCGACAGGGGGCCTGAGCAGTTCTTC
cdr3_aa: CASSDRGPEQFF

d_call: TRBD2
cdr3_length: 17
v_call: TRBV5-4
j_call: TRBJ2-3
clone_size: .
cdr3_nt: TGTGCCAGCAGCCCAGGAAGCGGGGACCTTAGCACAGATACGCAGTATTTT
cdr3_aa: CASSPGSGDLSTDTQYF

d_call: .
cdr3_length: 19
v_call: TRBV18
j_call: TRBJ2-1
clone_size: .
cdr3_nt: TGTGCCAGCTCACCACCGGTTTGGGAAGCGGTGGGCTCCTACAATGAGCAGTTCTTC
cdr3_aa: CASSPPVWEAVGSYNEQFF

d_call: .
cdr3_length: 11
v_call: TRBV2
j_call: TRBJ2-7
clone_size: .
cdr3_nt: TGTGCCAACAATGACGCCTACGAGCAGTACTTC
cdr3_aa: CANNDAYEQYF

d_call: TRBD1
cdr3_length: 13
v_call: TRBV19
j_call: TRBJ2-7
clone_size: .
cdr3_nt: TGTGCCAGTAGTAACGGACAGGGTTGGGAGCAGTACTTC
cdr3_aa: CASSNGQGWEQYF

d_call: .
cdr3_length: 14
v_call: TRBV7-9
j_call: TRBJ1-2
clone_size: .
cdr3_nt: TGTGCCAGCAGCTCACAGGAAAATAACTATGGCTACACCTTC
cdr3_aa: CASSSQENNYGYTF

d_call: .
cdr3_length: 13
v_call: TRBV7-2
j_call: TRBJ1-1
clone_size: .
cdr3_nt: TGTGCCAGCAGCTTAATAGGGGCCTCCGTAGCTTTCTTT
cdr3_aa: CASSLIGASVAFF

d_call: TRBD1
cdr3_length: 15
v_call: TRBV5-4
j_call: TRBJ1-2
clone_size: .
cdr3_nt: TGTGCCAGCAGCTTGGACGAAGACAGGGGGCATGGCTACACCTTC
cdr3_aa: CASSLDEDRGHGYTF

d_call: TRBD1
cdr3_length: 12
v_call: TRBV2
j_call: TRBJ2-7
clone_size: .
cdr3_nt: TGTGCCAGTAACAGGGGTTCCTACGAGCAGTACTTC
cdr3_aa: CASNRGSYEQYF

d_call: .
cdr3_length: 14
v_call: TRBV5-1
j_call: TRBJ1-1
clone_size: .
cdr3_nt: TGCGCCAGCAGCCGTACAGCCGAGAACACTGAAGCTTTCTTT
cdr3_aa: CASSRTAENTEAFF

d_call: TRBD1
cdr3_length: 14
v_call: TRBV5-6
j_call: TRBJ1-1
clone_size: .
cdr3_nt: TGTGCCAGCAGCCCGGGGACAGGGTTTTCTGAAGCTTTCTTT
cdr3_aa: CASSPGTGFSEAFF

d_call: .
cdr3_length: 14
v_call: TRBV19
j_call: TRBJ1-2
clone_size: .
cdr3_nt: TGTGCCAGTAGTATAGTACACTCCGGAGGAGGCTACACCTTC
cdr3_aa: CASSIVHSGGGYTF

d_call: .
cdr3_length: 12
v_call: TRBV6-5
j_call: TRBJ1-2
clone_size: few
cdr3_nt: TGTGCCAGCAGGGACATAAACTATGGCTACACCTTC
cdr3_aa: CASRDINYGYTF

d_call: .
cdr3_length: 14
v_call: TRBV2
j_call: TRBJ1-6
clone_size: .
cdr3_nt: TGTGCCAGCAGGATGAGGGACTATAATTCACCCCTCCACTTT
cdr3_aa: CASRMRDYNSPLHF

d_call: .
cdr3_length: 14
v_call: TRBV30
j_call: TRBJ1-3
clone_size: .
cdr3_nt: TGTGCCTGGAGGCGCAATATCCCTGGAAACACCATATATTTT
cdr3_aa: CAWRRNIPGNTIYF

d_call: TRBD1
cdr3_length: 15
v_call: TRBV19
j_call: TRBJ1-1
clone_size: .
cdr3_nt: TGTGCCAGTAGTATCCAGGGGGCGGGAGACACTGAAGCTTTCTTT
cdr3_aa: CASSIQGAGDTEAFF

d_call: TRBD1
cdr3_length: 15
v_call: TRBV13
j_call: TRBJ2-5
clone_size: .
cdr3_nt: TGTGCCAGCAGCCCCGGACAGGGACCTCATCAGACCCAGTACTTC
cdr3_aa: CASSPGQGPHQTQYF